Reported below is one T cell receptor beta chain. As originally analysed: Reference gene primer amplification gave estimated nucleated cell counts. The repertoire was sequenced with immunoSEQ multiplex PCR; TCRdb's copy has only in-frame clones and lacks some. D and trimming were read from the DNA, whereas the V and J calls and clone size are those reported in that table. This table has 150,000 to 200,000 clones, 80% to 85% appearing once. This sample was taken from a study of blood T cell repertoires in COVID-19. Background on the study: Sources were T cells, B-cell-depleted T cells, or PBMCs; the material itself was cDNA or gDNA.

Symptom resolution, clearance, or two negative PCRs marked donors in Cohort 3 as recovered. The CDR3 runs to 13 residues. CDR1 LNHNV and CDR2 YYDKDF come from the germline V gene (reference sequence). V was cut by 6 bases and J by 0 bases, with 8 bases left in between. This receptor was taken from a man between 35 and 55 years old who had recovered from COVID-19. V and J are TRBV15 and TRBJ1-2; D unresolved. What was sequenced was PBMCs or T cells enriched from blood (not recorded which). CDR3 in DNA: TGTGCCACCAGAGACGGAGCTAACTATGGCTACACCTTC. Protein: CATRDGANYGYTF.